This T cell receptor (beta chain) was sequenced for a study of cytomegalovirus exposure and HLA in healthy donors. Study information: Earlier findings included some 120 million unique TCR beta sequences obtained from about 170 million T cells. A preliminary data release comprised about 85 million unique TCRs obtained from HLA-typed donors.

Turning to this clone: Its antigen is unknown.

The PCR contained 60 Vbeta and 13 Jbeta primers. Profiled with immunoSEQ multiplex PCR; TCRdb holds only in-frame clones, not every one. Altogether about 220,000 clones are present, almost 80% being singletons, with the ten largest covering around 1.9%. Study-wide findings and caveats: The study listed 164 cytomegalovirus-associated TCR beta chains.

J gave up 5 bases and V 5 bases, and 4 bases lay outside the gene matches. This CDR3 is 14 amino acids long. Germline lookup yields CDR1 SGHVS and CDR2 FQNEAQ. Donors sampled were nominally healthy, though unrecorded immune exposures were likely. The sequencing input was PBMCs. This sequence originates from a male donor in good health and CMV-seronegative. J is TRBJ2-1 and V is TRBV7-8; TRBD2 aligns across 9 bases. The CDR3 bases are TGTGCCAGCAGCGTCCTAGCGGGGCACAATGAGCAGTTCTTC. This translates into CASSVLAGHNEQFF.